This TCR beta chain comes out of a study of early T cells in non-severe SARS-CoV-2 infection. General observations from the study: Matching with VDJdb favored anti-spike CD8 responses (missing private and CD4 specificities).

Separate cDNA molecules each had unique molecular identifiers attached to them. A single record per CDR3 protein comes from TCRdb applying MiXCR to the 5' RACE reads. The data contain 70,000 to 75,000 distinct CDR3 sequences, roughly 12% of them singletons. From germline, CDR1 is MNHEY and CDR2 SVGAGI. Trimming removed 0 bases from V and 4 bases from J, with 10 bases in between. This CDR3 contains 16 residues. Notes on this clonotype: Antigen: not known.

This chain uses TRBV6-5 with TRBJ2-6, with D perhaps TRBD1 (5 bases). The specimen was whole blood. The clonotype originates from an adult who was a healthcare worker with PCR-confirmed SARS-CoV-2 infection or an uninfected control (not recorded which). CDR3 bases: TGTGCCAGCAGTTACTCGAGACAGATGGGGGCCAACGTCCTGACTTTC. It codes for CASSYSRQMGANVLTF.